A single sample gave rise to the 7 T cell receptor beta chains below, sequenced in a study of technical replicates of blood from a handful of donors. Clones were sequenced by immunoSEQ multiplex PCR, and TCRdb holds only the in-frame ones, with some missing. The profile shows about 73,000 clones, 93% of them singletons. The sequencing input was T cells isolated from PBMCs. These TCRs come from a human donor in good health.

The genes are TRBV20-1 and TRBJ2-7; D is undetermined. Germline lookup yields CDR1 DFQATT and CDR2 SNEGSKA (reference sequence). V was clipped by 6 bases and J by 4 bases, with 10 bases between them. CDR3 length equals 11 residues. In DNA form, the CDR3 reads TGCAGTGCAGAGCATCGATACGAGCAGTACTTC. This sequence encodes CSAEHRYEQYF.

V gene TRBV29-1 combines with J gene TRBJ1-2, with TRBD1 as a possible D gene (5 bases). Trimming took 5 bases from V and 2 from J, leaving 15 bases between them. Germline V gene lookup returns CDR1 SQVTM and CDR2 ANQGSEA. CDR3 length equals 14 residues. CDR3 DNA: TGCAGCGTTATAGATCCGGGGGGGAACTATGGCTACACCTTC. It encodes CSVIDPGGNYGYTF.

In DNA, the CDR3 is TGTGCCAGCAAGGCCCAGGGGGCGAGATCACCCCTCCACTTT. Its translation is CASKAQGARSPLHF. This chain links TRBV25-1 with TRBJ1-6; 8 bases are shared with TRBD1. This CDR3 region has 14 residues. Germline lookup yields CDR1 MGHDK and CDR2 SYGVNS. J was trimmed by 10 bases and V by 7 bases; bases with no gene match: 9.

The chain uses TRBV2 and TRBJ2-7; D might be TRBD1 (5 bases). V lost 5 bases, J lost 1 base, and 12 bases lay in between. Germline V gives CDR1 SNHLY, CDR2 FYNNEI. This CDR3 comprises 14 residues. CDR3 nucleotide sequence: TGTGCCAGCAGTTATACTGGGGCATCCTACGAGCAGTACTTC. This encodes CASSYTGASYEQYF.

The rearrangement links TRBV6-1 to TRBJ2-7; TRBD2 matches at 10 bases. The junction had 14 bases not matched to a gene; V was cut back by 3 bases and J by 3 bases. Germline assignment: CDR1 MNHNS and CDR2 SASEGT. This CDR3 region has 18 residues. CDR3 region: CASSEWVRGLAGDYEQYF. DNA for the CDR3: TGTGCCAGCAGTGAGTGGGTTCGGGGTCTAGCGGGGGACTACGAGCAGTACTTC.

The CDR3 DNA reads TGTGCCAGCAGTTTTTCTACTAACATAGAGGGCTACACCTTC. Its protein is CASSFSTNIEGYTF. The rearrangement links TRBV6-5 to TRBJ1-2; D ambiguous. Trimming took 4 bases from V and 8 from J, leaving 17 bases between them. This CDR3 comprises 14 residues. Germline CDR1 reads MNHEY; CDR2 reads SVGAGI.

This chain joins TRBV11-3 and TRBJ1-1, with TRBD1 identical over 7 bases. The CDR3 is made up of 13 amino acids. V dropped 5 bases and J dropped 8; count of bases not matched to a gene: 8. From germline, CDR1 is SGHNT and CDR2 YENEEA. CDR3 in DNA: TGTGCCAGCAGCGTCGACAGGGCCCTCGAAGCTTTCTTT. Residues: CASSVDRALEAFF.